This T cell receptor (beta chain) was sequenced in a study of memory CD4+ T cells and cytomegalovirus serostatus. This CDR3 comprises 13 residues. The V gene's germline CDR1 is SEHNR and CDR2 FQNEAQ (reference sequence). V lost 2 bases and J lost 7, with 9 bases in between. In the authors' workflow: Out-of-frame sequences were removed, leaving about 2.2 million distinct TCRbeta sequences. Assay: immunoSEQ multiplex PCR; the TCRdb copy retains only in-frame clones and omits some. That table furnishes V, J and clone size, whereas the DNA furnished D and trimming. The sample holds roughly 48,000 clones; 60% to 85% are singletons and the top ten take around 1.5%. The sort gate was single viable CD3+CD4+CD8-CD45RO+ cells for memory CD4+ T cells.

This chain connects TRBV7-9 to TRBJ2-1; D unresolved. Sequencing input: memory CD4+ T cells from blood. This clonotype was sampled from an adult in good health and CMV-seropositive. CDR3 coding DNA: TGTGCCAGCAGCTTACATATCGGGAATGAGCAGTTCTTC. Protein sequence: CASSLHIGNEQFF.